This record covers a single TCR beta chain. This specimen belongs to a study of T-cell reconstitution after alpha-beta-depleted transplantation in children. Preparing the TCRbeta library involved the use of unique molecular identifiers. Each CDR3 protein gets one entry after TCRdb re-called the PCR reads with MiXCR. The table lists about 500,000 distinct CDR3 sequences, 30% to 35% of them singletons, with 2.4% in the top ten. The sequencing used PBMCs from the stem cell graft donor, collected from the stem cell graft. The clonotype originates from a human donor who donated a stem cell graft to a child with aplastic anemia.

CDR3 coding DNA: TGTGCCAGCAGTCGGACAGGGGGGCTCGAGCCCCAGCATTTT. The encoded protein is CASSRTGGLEPQHF. The chain employs TRBV28 and TRBJ1-5; 10 bases match TRBD1. Unmatched junction bases numbered 6, after V lost 5 bases and J lost 8 bases. The CDR3 runs 14 residues. Germline CDR1 and CDR2: MDHEN and SYDVKM.